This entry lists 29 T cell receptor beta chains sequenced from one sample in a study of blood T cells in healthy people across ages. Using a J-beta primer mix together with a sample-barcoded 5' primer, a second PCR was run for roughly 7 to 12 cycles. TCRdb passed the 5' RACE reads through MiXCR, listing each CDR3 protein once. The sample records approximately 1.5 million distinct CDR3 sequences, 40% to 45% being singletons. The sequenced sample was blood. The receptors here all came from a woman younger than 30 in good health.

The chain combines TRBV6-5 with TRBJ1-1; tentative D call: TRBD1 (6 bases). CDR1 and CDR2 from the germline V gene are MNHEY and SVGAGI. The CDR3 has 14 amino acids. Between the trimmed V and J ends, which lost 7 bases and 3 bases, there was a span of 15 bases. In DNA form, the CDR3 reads TGTGCCAGCAACCCTCCATCAGGGGACACTGAAGCTTTCTTT. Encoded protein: CASNPPSGDTEAFF.

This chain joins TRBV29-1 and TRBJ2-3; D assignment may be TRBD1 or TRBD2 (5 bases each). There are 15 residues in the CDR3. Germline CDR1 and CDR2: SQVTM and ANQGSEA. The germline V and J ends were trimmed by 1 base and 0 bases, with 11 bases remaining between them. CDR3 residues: CSVEVDGGSTDTQYF. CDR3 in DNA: TGCAGCGTTGAAGTGGATGGGGGTAGCACAGATACGCAGTATTTT.

For the CDR3, the DNA is TGTGCCAGCAGCGTAGCTGCGGGGGCCTATGGCTACACCTTC. Translating gives CASSVAAGAYGYTF. The J gene is TRBJ1-2, the V gene TRBV9; TRBD1 is a possible D gene (6 bases). The ends were cut back, 0 bases at V and 4 bases at J, with 10 bases in the middle. CDR1 and CDR2 (germline): SGDLS, YYNGEE. CDR3 length: 14 residues.

The CDR3 region is CASSRKVGFRETQYF. The CDR3 DNA is TGTGCCAGCAGCCGTAAAGTAGGGTTTCGGGAGACCCAGTACTTC. The rearrangement links TRBV7-6 to TRBJ2-7, with D hard to call. TRBJ2-5 matches the DNA end more closely, so the J call is doubtful. Per germline, CDR1 SGHVS and CDR2 FNYEAQ. CDR3 length equals 15 residues.

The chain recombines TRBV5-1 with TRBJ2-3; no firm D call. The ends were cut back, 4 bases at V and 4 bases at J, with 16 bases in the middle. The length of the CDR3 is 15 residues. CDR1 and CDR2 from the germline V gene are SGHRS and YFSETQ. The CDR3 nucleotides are TGCGCCAGCAGCCTGGACGGAACAGCCCCAGATACGCAGTATTTT. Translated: CASSLDGTAPDTQYF.

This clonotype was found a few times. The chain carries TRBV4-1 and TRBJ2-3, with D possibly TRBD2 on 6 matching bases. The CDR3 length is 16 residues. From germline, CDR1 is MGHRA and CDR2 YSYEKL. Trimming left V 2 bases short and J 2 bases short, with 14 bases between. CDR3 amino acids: CASSQPLALNTDTQYF. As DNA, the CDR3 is TGCGCCAGCAGCCAACCGCTAGCGCTAAACACAGATACGCAGTATTTT.

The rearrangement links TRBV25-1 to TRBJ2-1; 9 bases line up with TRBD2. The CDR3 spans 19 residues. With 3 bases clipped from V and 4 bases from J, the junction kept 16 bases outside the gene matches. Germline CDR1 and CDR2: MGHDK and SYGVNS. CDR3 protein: CASSESSGMRAIRYNEQFF. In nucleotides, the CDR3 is TGTGCCAGCAGTGAGTCTAGCGGGATGAGAGCCATACGATACAATGAGCAGTTCTTC.

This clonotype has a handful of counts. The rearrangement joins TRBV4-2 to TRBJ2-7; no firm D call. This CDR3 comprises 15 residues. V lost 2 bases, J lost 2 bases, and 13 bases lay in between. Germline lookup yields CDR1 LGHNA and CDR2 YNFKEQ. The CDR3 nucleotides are TGTGCCAGCAGCCAACTAGGACGGACCACCTACGAGCAGTACTTC. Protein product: CASSQLGRTTYEQYF.

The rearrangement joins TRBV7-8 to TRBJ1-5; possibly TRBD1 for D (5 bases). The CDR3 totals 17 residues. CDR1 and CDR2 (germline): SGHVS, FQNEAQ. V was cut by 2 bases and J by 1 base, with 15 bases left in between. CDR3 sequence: CASSLFGIGGSNQPQHF. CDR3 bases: TGTGCCAGCAGCTTATTCGGGATCGGGGGAAGCAATCAGCCCCAGCATTTT.

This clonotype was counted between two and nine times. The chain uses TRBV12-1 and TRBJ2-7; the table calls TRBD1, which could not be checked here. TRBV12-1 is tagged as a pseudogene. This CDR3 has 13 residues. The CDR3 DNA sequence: TGTGCCAGCACCCCGGACCCGGCCTACGAGCAGTACTTC. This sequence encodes CASTPDPAYEQYF.

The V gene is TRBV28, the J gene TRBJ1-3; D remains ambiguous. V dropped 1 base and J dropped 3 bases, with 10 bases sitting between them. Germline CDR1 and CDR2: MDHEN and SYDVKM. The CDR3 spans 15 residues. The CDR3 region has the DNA TGTGCCAGCAGTTTATATCGGGGAGGTGGAAACACCATATATTTT. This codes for CASSLYRGGGNTIYF. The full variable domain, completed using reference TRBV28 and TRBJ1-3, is DVKVTQSSRYLVKRTGEKVFLECVQDMDHENMFWYRQDPGLGLRLIYFSYDVKMKEKGDIPEGYSVSREKKERFSLILESASTNQTSMYLCASSLYRGGGNTIYFGEGSWLTVV.

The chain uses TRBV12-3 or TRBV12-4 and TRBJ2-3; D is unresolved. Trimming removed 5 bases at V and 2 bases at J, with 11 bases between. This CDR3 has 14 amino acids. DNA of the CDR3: TGTGCCAGCAGTACTGGGGATTTCACAGATACGCAGTATTTT. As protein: CASSTGDFTDTQYF.

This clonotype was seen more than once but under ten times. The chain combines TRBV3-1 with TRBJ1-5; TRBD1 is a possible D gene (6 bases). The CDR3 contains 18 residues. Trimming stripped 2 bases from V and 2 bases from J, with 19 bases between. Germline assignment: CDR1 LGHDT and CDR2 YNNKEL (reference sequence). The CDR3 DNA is TGTGCCAGCAGCCAATCCAGCGGGGGGCGGGTCGGCAATCAGCCCCAGCATTTT. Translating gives CASSQSSGGRVGNQPQHF. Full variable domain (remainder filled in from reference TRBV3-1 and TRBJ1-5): DTAVSQTPKYLVTQMGNDKSIKCEQNLGHDTMYWYKQDSKKFLKIMFSYNNKELIINETVPNRFSPKSPDKAHLNLHINSLELGDSAVYFCASSQSSGGRVGNQPQHFGDGTRLSIL.

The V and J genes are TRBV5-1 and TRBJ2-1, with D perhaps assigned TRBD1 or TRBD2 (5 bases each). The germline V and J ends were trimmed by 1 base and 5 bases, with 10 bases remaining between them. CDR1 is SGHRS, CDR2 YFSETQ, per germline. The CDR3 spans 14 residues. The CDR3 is CASSLPGTNNEQFF. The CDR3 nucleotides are TGCGCCAGCAGCTTGCCCGGGACCAACAATGAGCAGTTCTTC. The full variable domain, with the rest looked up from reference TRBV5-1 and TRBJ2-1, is KAGVTQTPRYLIKTRGQQVTLSCSPISGHRSVSWYQQTPGQGLQFLFEYFSETQRNKGNFPGRFSGRQFSNSRSEMNVSTLELGDSALYLCASSLPGTNNEQFFGPGTRLTVL.

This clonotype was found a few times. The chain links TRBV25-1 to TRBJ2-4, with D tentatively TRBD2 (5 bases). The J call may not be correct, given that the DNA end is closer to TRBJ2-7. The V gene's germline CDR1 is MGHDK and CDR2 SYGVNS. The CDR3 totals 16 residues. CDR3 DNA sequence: TGTGCCAGCAGTGTCCCCGTCGGCGGGTTGAACTACGAGCAGTACTTC. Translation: CASSVPVGGLNYEQYF.

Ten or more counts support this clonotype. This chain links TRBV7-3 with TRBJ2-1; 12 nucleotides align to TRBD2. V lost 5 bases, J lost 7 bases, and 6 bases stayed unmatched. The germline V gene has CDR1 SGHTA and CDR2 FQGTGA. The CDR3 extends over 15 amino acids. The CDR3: CASSPTSGSGNEQFF. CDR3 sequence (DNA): TGTGCCAGCAGCCCGACTAGCGGGAGTGGTAATGAGCAGTTCTTC.

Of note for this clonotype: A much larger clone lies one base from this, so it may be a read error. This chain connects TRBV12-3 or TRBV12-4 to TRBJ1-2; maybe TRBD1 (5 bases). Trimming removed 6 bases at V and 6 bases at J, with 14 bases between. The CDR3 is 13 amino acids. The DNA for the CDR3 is TGTGCCAGCAGACCCAGGGACCACGATGGCTACACCTTC. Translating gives CASRPRDHDGYTF.

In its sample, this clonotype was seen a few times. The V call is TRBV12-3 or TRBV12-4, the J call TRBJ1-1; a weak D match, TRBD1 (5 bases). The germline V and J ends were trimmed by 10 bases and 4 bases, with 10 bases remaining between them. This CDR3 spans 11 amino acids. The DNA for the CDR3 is TGTGCCACCCAGGGAGGCACTGAAGCTTTCTTT. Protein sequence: CATQGGTEAFF.

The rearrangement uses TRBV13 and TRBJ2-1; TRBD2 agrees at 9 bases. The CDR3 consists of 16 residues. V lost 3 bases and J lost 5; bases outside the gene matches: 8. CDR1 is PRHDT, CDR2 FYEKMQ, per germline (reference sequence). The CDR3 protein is CASSFQSGRIHNEQFF. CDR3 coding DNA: TGTGCCAGCAGCTTTCAGAGCGGGAGGATCCACAATGAGCAGTTCTTC.

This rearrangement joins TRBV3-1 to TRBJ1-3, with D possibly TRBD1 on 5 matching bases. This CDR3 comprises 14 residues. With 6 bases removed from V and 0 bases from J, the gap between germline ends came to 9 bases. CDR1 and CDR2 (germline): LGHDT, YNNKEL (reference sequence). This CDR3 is CASRPGTSGNTIYF. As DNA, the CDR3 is TGTGCCAGCAGGCCCGGGACCTCTGGAAACACCATATATTTT.

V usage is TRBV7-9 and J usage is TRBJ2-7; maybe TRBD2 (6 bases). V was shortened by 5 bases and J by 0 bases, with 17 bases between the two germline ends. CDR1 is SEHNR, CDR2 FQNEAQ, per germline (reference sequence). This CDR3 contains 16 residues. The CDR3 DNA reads TGTGCCAGCAGCCCACCTTTGCGGGGTAGCTCCTACGAGCAGTACTTC. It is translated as CASSPPLRGSSYEQYF.

The CDR3 DNA sequence: TGTGCCAGCAGCCCATGGTCTTTCAATGAGCAGTACTTC. This sequence encodes CASSPWSFNEQYF. The chain joins TRBV3-1 to TRBJ2-7; D uncertain. V was shortened by 4 bases and J by 7 bases, with 14 bases between the two germline ends. Germline CDR1 and CDR2: LGHDT and YNNKEL (reference sequence). This CDR3 region has 13 residues.

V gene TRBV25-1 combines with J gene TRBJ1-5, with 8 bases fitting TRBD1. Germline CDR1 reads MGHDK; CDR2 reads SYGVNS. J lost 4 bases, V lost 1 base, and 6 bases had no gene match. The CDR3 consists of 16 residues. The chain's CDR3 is CASSESDREINQPQHF. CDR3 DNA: TGTGCCAGCAGTGAATCGGACAGGGAAATTAATCAGCCCCAGCATTTT.

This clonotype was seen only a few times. The chain's CDR3 is CASSRDGRMDYGYTF. For the CDR3, the DNA is TGCGCCAGCAGCCGGGACGGACGTATGGACTATGGCTACACCTTC. The genes are TRBV5-1 and TRBJ1-2; TRBD1 is a possible D gene (5 bases). The CDR3 covers 15 residues. Germline V gene sequence: CDR1 SGHRS, CDR2 YFSETQ. V was shortened by 4 bases and J by 3 bases, with 16 bases between the two germline ends.

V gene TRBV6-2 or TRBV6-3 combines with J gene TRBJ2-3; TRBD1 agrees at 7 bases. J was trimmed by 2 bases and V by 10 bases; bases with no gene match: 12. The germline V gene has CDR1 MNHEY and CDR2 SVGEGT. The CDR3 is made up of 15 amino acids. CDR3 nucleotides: TGTGCCAACAGATACGGGACAGTAGACACAGATACGCAGTATTTT. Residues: CANRYGTVDTDTQYF.

The chain's CDR3 is CASSHLDSGTEAFF. The CDR3, as DNA: TGTGCCAGCAGCCACTTAGACTCTGGGACTGAAGCTTTCTTT. The rearrangement uses TRBV3-1 and TRBJ1-1; D is unresolved. Germline values: CDR1 LGHDT, CDR2 YNNKEL (reference sequence). The CDR3 loop spans 14 amino acids. Trimming pared 3 bases from V and 5 bases from J, leaving 13 bases between.

The DNA of the CDR3 is TGCAGTCCTCGAAGACTAGCGGGAGTCGAGCAGTTCTTC. Residues: CSPRRLAGVEQFF. The gene calls are TRBV20-1 and TRBJ2-1; TRBD2 agrees at 12 bases. Looked up from germline, CDR1 is DFQATT and CDR2 is SNEGSKA (reference sequence). The CDR3 is made up of 13 amino acids. The V segment lost 8 bases and the J segment 10 bases; nucleotides outside the gene matches: 9.

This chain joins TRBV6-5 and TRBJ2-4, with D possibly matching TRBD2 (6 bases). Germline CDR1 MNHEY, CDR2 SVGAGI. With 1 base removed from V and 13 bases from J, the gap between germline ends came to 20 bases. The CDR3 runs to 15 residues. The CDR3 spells CASSYYKPGRNEQYF. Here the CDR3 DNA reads TGTGCCAGCAGTTACTATAAGCCGGGGAGGAATGAGCAGTACTTC.

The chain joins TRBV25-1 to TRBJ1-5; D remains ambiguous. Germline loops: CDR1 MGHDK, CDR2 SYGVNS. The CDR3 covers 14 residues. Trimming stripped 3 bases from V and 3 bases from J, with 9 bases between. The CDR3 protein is CASSEWGTNQPQHF. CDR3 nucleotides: TGTGCCAGCAGTGAGTGGGGAACCAATCAGCCCCAGCATTTT.